Following are 26 T cell receptor beta chains from one sample sequenced in a study of beta chain features in type 1 diabetes. Every isolated RNA sample was fully reverse transcribed, so sequencing captured expressed TCRB transcripts. The method was immunoSEQ multiplex PCR; TCRdb's version includes in-frame clones alone and lacks a portion of them. The table has 15,000 to 18,000 clones, less than 50% seen once. Sequencing was carried out using stem cell memory CD4+ T cells from blood. The receptors here all came from a woman in her thirties or forties in good health.

V and J are TRBV6-5 and TRBJ2-6; D gene uncertain. The CDR3 has 15 amino acids. Germline CDR1 is MNHEY and CDR2 is SVGAGI. Trimming removed 5 bases from V and 2 bases from J, with 10 bases in between. CDR3 DNA: TGTGCCAGCAGTCCGTCTTTCCCTGGGGCCAACGTCCTGACTTTC. This encodes CASSPSFPGANVLTF.

The CDR3 bases are TGTGCCAGCAGCTTAGGGGGCGTCTCCTACGAGCAGTACTTC. Translating it yields CASSLGGVSYEQYF. The J gene is TRBJ2-7, the V gene TRBV7-2; TRBD1 might be the D (5 bases). This CDR3 has 14 residues. V lost 1 base and J lost 0, with 7 bases in between. CDR1 and CDR2 (germline): SGHTA, FQGNSA.

The V and J genes are TRBV2 and TRBJ2-7, with 7 bases fitting TRBD2. CDR1 and CDR2 (germline): SNHLY, FYNNEI. The CDR3 is 16 amino acids. Trimming at V came to 10 bases and at J to 3 bases, leaving 18 bases not matched to a gene. CDR3 region: CATWGGPFSPNYEQYF. The CDR3 coding sequence is TGTGCCACCTGGGGGGGTCCCTTTTCGCCCAACTACGAGCAGTACTTC. The entire variable domain, with the rest obtained from reference TRBV2 and TRBJ2-7, is as follows: EPEVTQTPSHQVTQMGQEVILRCVPISNHLYFYWYRQILGQKVEFLVSFYNNEISEKSEIFDDQFSVERPDGSNFTLKIRSTKLEDSAMYFCATWGGPFSPNYEQYFGPGTRLTVT.

This chain joins TRBV18 and TRBJ1-3, with a tentative D call TRBD1 (5 bases). Looked up from germline, CDR1 is KGHSH and CDR2 is LQKENI. Trimming removed 0 bases at V and 1 base at J, with 7 bases between. The CDR3 is 15 residues long. The DNA of the CDR3 is TGTGCCAGCTCACCACCCCAGGGATCTGGAAACACCATATATTTT. It codes for CASSPPQGSGNTIYF.

CDR3 nucleotide sequence: TGTGCCAGCCCCGAGGGGGGGGCCTTCCCCGACACAGATACGCAGTATTTT. Translated, it gives CASPEGGAFPDTDTQYF. The rearrangement uses TRBV7-8 and TRBJ2-3; D is perhaps TRBD2 (7 bases). The germline V gene has CDR1 SGHVS and CDR2 FQNEAQ. The V end was cut by 8 bases, the J end by 2 bases, with 23 bases between. The CDR3 sequence is 17 residues long.

This clone was counted only a few times. The rearrangement links TRBV7-9 to TRBJ2-2, with D perhaps TRBD1 (5 bases). The germline V and J ends were trimmed by 5 bases and 7 bases, with 8 bases remaining between them. Germline V gene lookup returns CDR1 SEHNR and CDR2 FQNEAQ (reference sequence). The CDR3 is made up of 12 amino acids. The DNA of the CDR3 is TGTGCCAGCAGCCCCAGGGACGGGGAGCTGTTTTTT. It specifies CASSPRDGELFF.

This chain uses TRBV7-9 with TRBJ1-6, with 8 nucleotides matching TRBD1. V lost 5 bases, J lost 7 bases, and 10 bases stayed unmatched. This CDR3 region has 16 residues. Germline lookup yields CDR1 SEHNR and CDR2 FQNEAQ (reference sequence). CDR3 in DNA: TGTGCCAGCAGCCAAGACAGGGGACGACCCAATTCACCCCTCCACTTT. Translating it yields CASSQDRGRPNSPLHF. Using reference TRBV7-9 and TRBJ1-6 for the parts outside the CDR3, the full variable domain is DTGVSQNPRHKITKRGQNVTFRCDPISEHNRLYWYRQTLGQGPEFLTYFQNEAQLEKSRLLSDRFSAERPKGSFSTLEIQRTEQGDSAMYLCASSQDRGRPNSPLHFGNGTRLTVT.

J is TRBJ2-5 and V is TRBV5-1; D is ambiguous. V was pared by 4 bases and J by 7 bases, with 5 bases between. The CDR3 contains 10 residues. Germline V gene sequence: CDR1 SGHRS, CDR2 YFSETQ. The CDR3 nucleotides are TGCGCCAGCAGCCTCCGGACCCAGTACTTC. The encoded protein is CASSLRTQYF.

The V call is TRBV19, the J call TRBJ2-3; D call uncertain. V was trimmed by 6 bases and J by 3 bases, leaving 10 bases between them. The CDR3 sequence is 13 residues long. Germline V gene data show CDR1 as LNHDA and CDR2 as SQIVND (reference sequence). The CDR3 DNA reads TGTGCCAGTAGCGCGGCAGCGACAGATACGCAGTATTTT. Residues: CASSAAATDTQYF.

The J gene is TRBJ2-7, the V gene TRBV5-1; 9 nucleotides align to TRBD1. Trimming at V came to 0 bases and at J to 5 bases, leaving 3 bases not matched to a gene. Germline CDR1 SGHRS, CDR2 YFSETQ. This CDR3 is 14 amino acids long. This CDR3 is CASSLAGQGHEQYF. The CDR3 DNA is TGCGCCAGCAGCTTGGCGGGACAGGGCCACGAGCAGTACTTC.

The chain employs TRBV2 and TRBJ1-2; D unclear. CDR1 is SNHLY, CDR2 FYNNEI, per germline. This CDR3 is 14 amino acids long. The V end was cut by 7 bases, the J end by 0 bases, with 12 bases between. In nucleotides, the CDR3 is TGTGCCAGCACCTTGGGCCCTGCTAACTATGGCTACACCTTC. It is translated as CASTLGPANYGYTF.

This clone was picked up a small number of times. The rearrangement joins TRBV5-1 to TRBJ2-1; TRBD1 is a possible D gene (6 bases). Germline CDR1 reads SGHRS; CDR2 reads YFSETQ. V was cut by 3 bases and J by 8 bases, with 15 bases left in between. This CDR3 region has 14 residues. CDR3 amino acids: CASSYPGDRDEQFF. The CDR3 DNA reads as TGCGCCAGCAGCTACCCAGGGGATAGGGATGAGCAGTTCTTC.

CDR3 coding DNA: TGTGCCAGTAGTAGTGACAGTAGCTACGAGCAGTACTTC. Protein: CASSSDSSYEQYF. The V and J genes are TRBV19 and TRBJ2-7; the D gene is possibly TRBD1 (5 bases). Trimming took 4 bases from V and 3 from J, leaving 10 bases between them. The CDR3 extends over 13 amino acids. Germline lookup yields CDR1 LNHDA and CDR2 SQIVND (reference sequence).

V and J are TRBV5-4 and TRBJ2-1; 8 nucleotides align to TRBD2. The CDR3 is 15 residues long. V dropped 9 bases and J dropped 6; count of bases not matched to a gene: 14. Germline V gene data show CDR1 as SGHNT and CDR2 as YYREEE (reference sequence). CDR3 bases: TGTGCCACTCTAACGGCGGGGGGCCTAGGCAATGAGCAGTTCTTC. Translating it yields CATLTAGGLGNEQFF.

The chain links TRBV7-6 to TRBJ2-3; the match to TRBD2 covers 8 bases. Germline lookup yields CDR1 SGHVS and CDR2 FNYEAQ. The CDR3 is 16 residues long. V was pared by 5 bases and J by 4 bases, with 11 bases of the junction left unmatched. The CDR3 nucleotides read TGTGCCAGCAGCAGCTACAGCGGGGGTGTGGCAGATACGCAGTATTTT. Amino acids: CASSSYSGGVADTQYF.

The chain joins TRBV28 to TRBJ1-5; D is unclear. The CDR3 spans 12 residues. CDR1 and CDR2 from the germline V gene are MDHEN and SYDVKM. V lost 5 bases and J 12 bases, leaving 14 bases between the germline ends. CDR3 nucleotide sequence: TGTGCCAGCAGTCCACCAGGTGGCAACCAGCATTTT. Protein product: CASSPPGGNQHF.

This clone has only a few counts. The rearrangement joins TRBV6-1 to TRBJ1-6; maybe TRBD1 (5 bases). The CDR3 spans 15 residues. V was shortened by 0 bases and J by 7 bases, with 10 bases between the two germline ends. The germline gives CDR1 MNHNS, CDR2 SASEGT. CDR3 residues: CASSEAMGGNSPLHF. CDR3 bases: TGTGCCAGCAGTGAAGCGATGGGGGGGAATTCACCCCTCCACTTT.

The CDR3 reads CASSTGTGGYEQYF. CDR3 coding DNA: TGTGCCAGCAGCACCGGGACAGGGGGTTACGAGCAGTACTTC. The rearrangement links TRBV6-5 to TRBJ2-7; TRBD1 agrees at 11 bases. Trimming took 6 bases from V and 4 from J; bases not matched to a gene: 5. The V gene's germline CDR1 is MNHEY and CDR2 SVGAGI. The CDR3 runs to 14 residues.

This clone turned up a few times. The chain combines TRBV18 with TRBJ1-3; 9 nucleotides align to TRBD1. The V segment lost 6 bases and the J segment 0 bases; nucleotides outside the gene matches: 6. CDR3 length equals 16 residues. The germline V gene has CDR1 KGHSH and CDR2 LQKENI. In nucleotides, the CDR3 is TGTGCCAGCTCTGCCGGGACAGGGTTCTCTGGAAACACCATATATTTT. Translation: CASSAGTGFSGNTIYF.

This clone was seen only a few times. This chain's CDR3 is CASSGGGLNTEAFF. The CDR3 region has the DNA TGCGCCAGCAGCGGAGGGGGCTTGAACACTGAAGCTTTCTTT. The V and J genes are TRBV5-1 and TRBJ1-1; TRBD1 agrees at 7 bases. Germline V gene sequence: CDR1 SGHRS, CDR2 YFSETQ. The CDR3 length is 14 residues. Unmatched junction bases numbered 3, after V lost 4 bases and J lost 0 bases.

In DNA form, the CDR3 reads TGTGCCAGCAGTGAGGGGGGGGCAGGCGAAAAACTGTTTTTT. Its translation is CASSEGGAGEKLFF. The chain couples TRBV25-1 to TRBJ1-4; D may be TRBD1 (6 bases). Trimming removed 3 bases from V and 8 bases from J, with 13 bases in between. The germline gives CDR1 MGHDK, CDR2 SYGVNS. The CDR3 runs 14 residues.

This clone has just a few counts. This chain connects TRBV7-2 to TRBJ2-5, with 8 bases aligning to TRBD1. J lost 5 bases, V lost 1 base, and 12 bases had no gene match. Germline CDR1 SGHTA, CDR2 FQGNSA. The CDR3 runs to 17 residues. For the CDR3, the DNA is TGTGCCAGCAGCTTAGAGGGCAGGGGGCCTGCTTCGGAGACCCAGTACTTC. Translation: CASSLEGRGPASETQYF.

The chain links TRBV28 to TRBJ2-5; TRBD2 matches at 8 bases. Germline values: CDR1 MDHEN, CDR2 SYDVKM. This CDR3 spans 14 amino acids. V was pared by 4 bases and J by 5 bases, with 6 bases of the junction left unmatched. For the CDR3, the DNA is TGTGCCAGCAGTTCCGCGGGGGGCCTCGAGACCCAGTACTTC. As protein: CASSSAGGLETQYF.

The rearrangement uses TRBV5-1 and TRBJ1-6; D not resolved. With 0 bases removed from V and 0 bases from J, the gap between germline ends came to 7 bases. In germline, CDR1 is SGHRS, CDR2 YFSETQ. The CDR3 consists of 16 residues. CDR3 nucleotides: TGCGCCAGCAGCTTGGAGCCCGGCTCCTATAATTCACCCCTCCACTTT. Protein: CASSLEPGSYNSPLHF.

The chain uses TRBV18 and TRBJ1-5; 7 bases match TRBD1. With V trimmed by 8 bases and J by 7 bases, 11 bases remained unmatched. The CDR3 runs to 14 residues. The germline V gene encodes CDR1 KGHSH and CDR2 LQKENI. The CDR3 here is CASTLGTEEQPQHF. The CDR3 DNA sequence: TGTGCCAGCACACTAGGGACAGAAGAGCAGCCCCAGCATTTT.

Only a few counts were recorded for this clone. The chain joins TRBV5-4 to TRBJ2-1; 8 nucleotides line up with TRBD2. V was pared by 1 base and J by 8 bases, with 5 bases of the junction left unmatched. The CDR3 totals 14 residues. CDR1 is SGHNT, CDR2 YYREEE, per germline (reference sequence). The CDR3 is CASSLNGGGDEQFF. The CDR3 DNA reads as TGTGCCAGCAGCTTGAACGGGGGGGGCGATGAGCAGTTCTTC.